Presented here are 9 T cell receptor beta chains from one specimen sequenced in a study of T cell repertoires in cytomegalovirus infection. These receptors' antigens are unknown. TCRdb recomputed calls from the reads with MiXCR, one row per CDR3 protein. Here the sample spans 310,000 or so distinct CDR3 sequences, around 25% being singletons. Sequencing was performed on cultured PBMCs, taken from culture after CMV antigen stimulation. The receptors originated from a human donor in good health (CMV status not recorded). Some clones in this sample may be carry-over from other donors' samples.

This clonotype was counted only a few times. V usage is TRBV12-3 or TRBV12-4 and J usage is TRBJ2-1; D is perhaps TRBD1 (5 bases). The length of the CDR3 is 17 residues. Trimming stripped 5 bases from V and 6 bases from J, with 23 bases between. DNA of the CDR3: TGTGCCAGCAGTGCCACAGGATTTCCGATCGCGGTCAATGAGCAGTTCTTC. Protein sequence: CASSATGFPIAVNEQFF.

This clonotype was seen at least ten times. The chain has TRBV7-2 and TRBJ1-2; D remains unclear. Trimming removed 11 bases at V and 0 bases at J, with 19 bases between. The CDR3 spans 15 residues. From germline, CDR1 is SGHTA and CDR2 FQGNSA. In nucleotides, the CDR3 is TGTGCCTGCAAACCGGGAGAACAGACTAACTATGGCTACACCTTC. Translated, it gives CACKPGEQTNYGYTF.

This chain uses TRBV19 with TRBJ1-1, with TRBD1 matching 7 bases. This CDR3 contains 13 residues. The germline gives CDR1 LNHDA, CDR2 SQIVND (reference sequence). Losses at the gene ends were 7 bases for V and 14 bases for J; bases not matched to a gene: 16. The CDR3 reads CASIPQGSQAPFF. The CDR3 region has the DNA TGTGCCAGTATCCCACAGGGGTCGCAGGCGCCCTTCTTT.

The chain carries TRBV20-1 and TRBJ2-3; either TRBD1 or TRBD2 may fit D (6 bases each). Trimming shortened V by 6 bases and J by 0 bases, and 13 bases separated the two germline ends. The CDR3 extends over 14 amino acids. Germline lookup yields CDR1 DFQATT and CDR2 SNEGSKA (reference sequence). CDR3 amino acids: CSASEGGSTDTQYF. The CDR3 nucleotides read TGCAGTGCCTCGGAGGGGGGTAGCACAGATACGCAGTATTTT.

The V call is TRBV28, the J call TRBJ2-1; TRBD2 matches 8 bases. The CDR3 sequence is 14 residues long. With V trimmed by 6 bases and J by 4 bases, 5 bases remained unmatched. CDR1 is MDHEN and CDR2 is SYDVKM in the germline V gene. CDR3 DNA sequence: TGTGCCAGCAGCAGCGGGAGCGTGTACAATGAGCAGTTCTTC. Residues: CASSSGSVYNEQFF.

This clonotype was observed many times. For the CDR3, the DNA is TGTGCCAGCAGTCTCCCCGGCGGGGGGCATGAGCAGTTCTTC. Protein sequence: CASSLPGGGHEQFF. The chain links TRBV12-3 or TRBV12-4 to TRBJ2-1, with 8 bases lining up with TRBD2. The V gene end was trimmed by 5 bases and the J gene end by 8 bases; junction bases not matched to a gene: 8. The CDR3 sequence is 14 residues long.

The V gene is TRBV5-1, the J gene TRBJ2-5, with 14 nucleotides matching TRBD2. This CDR3 is built from 19 residues. The V gene end was trimmed by 4 bases and the J gene end by 0 bases; junction bases not matched to a gene: 11. Germline lookup yields CDR1 SGHRS and CDR2 YFSETQ. CDR3 nucleotides: TGCGCCAGCAGCGCCCCGACTAGCGGGAGGGCCTGGTACCAAGAGACCCAGTACTTC. As protein: CASSAPTSGRAWYQETQYF.

This clonotype was counted many times. The CDR3 here is CASSVTSGGYNEQFF. CDR3 sequence (DNA): TGTGCCAGCAGTGTTACTAGCGGGGGGTACAATGAGCAGTTCTTC. The chain uses TRBV6-1 and TRBJ2-1, with 12 bases matching TRBD2. The V segment lost 4 bases and the J segment 4 bases; nucleotides outside the gene matches: 2. CDR1 MNHNS and CDR2 SASEGT come from the germline V gene. The CDR3 runs to 15 residues.

In this sample, this clonotype turned up a few times. The chain couples TRBV6-2 or TRBV6-3 to TRBJ2-3; 7 nucleotides align to TRBD1. Germline V gene sequence: CDR1 MNHEY, CDR2 SVGEGT. The CDR3 has 15 residues. V lost 5 bases and J lost 4; bases outside the gene matches: 9. CDR3 in amino acids: CASSARQGWADTQYF. The DNA of the CDR3 is TGTGCCAGCAGTGCAAGACAGGGTTGGGCAGATACGCAGTATTTT.